The 15 T cell receptor beta chains given below trace back to one sample, sequenced in a study of T cells in localized non-small cell lung cancer. Profiling relied on immunoSEQ multiplex PCR, and the TCRdb table lists in-frame clones only, not all of them. This sample has 35,000 to 50,000 clones, with around 85% found just once. This sample comprised peripheral blood, obtained before any cancer treatment. The receptors stem from a man between 40 and 70 years old with stage I lung adenocarcinoma.

The chain employs TRBV7-6 and TRBJ2-5, with TRBD2 identical over 10 bases. Losses at the gene ends were 4 bases for V and 3 bases for J; bases not matched to a gene: 14. The CDR3 is 18 residues long. The germline V gene encodes CDR1 SGHVS and CDR2 FNYEAQ. CDR3 in DNA: TGTGCCAGCAGCTCCACCAAGCTCGGGACTAGCGTTAAAGAGACCCAGTACTTC. Residues: CASSSTKLGTSVKETQYF. The full variable domain, with the rest looked up from reference TRBV7-6 and TRBJ2-5, is GAGVSQSPRYKVTKRGQDVALRCDPISGHVSLYWYRQALGQGPEFLTYFNYEAQQDKSGLPNDRFSAERPEGSISTLTIQRTEQRDSAMYRCASSSTKLGTSVKETQYFGPGTRLLVL.

The rearrangement links TRBV29-1 to TRBJ2-1, with 11 positions matching TRBD2. V trimming: 6 bases; J trimming: 8 bases; junction bases outside the gene matches: 9. Germline V lookup: CDR1 SQVTM, CDR2 ANQGSEA. The CDR3 runs 14 residues. CDR3 nucleotides: TGCAGCGTCGTGTGGCTAGCGGGAGGCGATGAGCAGTTCTTC. It yields the protein CSVVWLAGGDEQFF.

V and J are TRBV6-5 and TRBJ2-7; possible D gene TRBD2, 5 bases. Germline V gives CDR1 MNHEY, CDR2 SVGAGI. The V and J ends lost 0 bases and 6 bases respectively, with 9 bases between them. The CDR3 runs to 13 residues. The CDR3 sequence: CASSYSSGLEQYF. Written as DNA, the CDR3 is TGTGCCAGCAGTTACTCGTCTGGACTCGAGCAGTACTTC.

The chain combines TRBV5-1 with TRBJ1-5, with D possibly being TRBD1 (5 bases). Trimming took 3 bases from V and 1 from J, leaving 8 bases between them. Germline loops: CDR1 SGHRS, CDR2 YFSETQ. CDR3 length: 14 amino acids. In DNA, the CDR3 is TGCGCCAGCAGCTGGGACGGAAGCAATCAGCCCCAGCATTTT. This codes for CASSWDGSNQPQHF.

The gene calls are TRBV7-9 and TRBJ2-6, with D unresolved. Trimming stripped 4 bases from V and 0 bases from J, with 10 bases between. Per germline, CDR1 SEHNR and CDR2 FQNEAQ (reference sequence). This CDR3 region has 16 residues. The CDR3 DNA reads TGTGCCAGCAGCTCCGCCCGATCCTCTGGGGCCAACGTCCTGACTTTC. As protein: CASSSARSSGANVLTF. Full variable domain (outside the CDR3, taken from reference TRBV7-9 and TRBJ2-6): DTGVSQNPRHKITKRGQNVTFRCDPISEHNRLYWYRQTLGQGPEFLTYFQNEAQLEKSRLLSDRFSAERPKGSFSTLEIQRTEQGDSAMYLCASSSARSSGANVLTFGAGSRLTVL.

The V gene is TRBV7-9, the J gene TRBJ2-1, with D perhaps TRBD2 (6 bases). Germline values: CDR1 SEHNR, CDR2 FQNEAQ (reference sequence). The CDR3 spans 15 residues. V lost 2 bases to trimming and J lost 9 bases, with 17 bases between them. The CDR3 DNA reads as TGTGCCAGCAGCTTAAAGTTGGAGGGAAGCGCTGAGCAGTTCTTC. Translating it yields CASSLKLEGSAEQFF.

The chain has TRBV9 and TRBJ1-1; possible D gene TRBD1, 6 bases. Trimming removed 3 bases at V and 6 bases at J, with 15 bases between. Germline V gives CDR1 SGDLS, CDR2 YYNGEE. The CDR3 is made up of 14 amino acids. The CDR3 nucleotides are TGTGCCAGCAGCGCCCAACAGGGAGGCTCTGAAGCTTTCTTT. Protein sequence: CASSAQQGGSEAFF.

This rearrangement joins TRBV5-1 to TRBJ2-2; 7 bases agree with TRBD1. V dropped 4 bases and J dropped 6; count of bases not matched to a gene: 6. There are 14 residues in the CDR3. CDR1 is SGHRS and CDR2 is YFSETQ in the germline V gene. DNA of the CDR3: TGCGCCAGCAGCCCAGTCCAGGGGGCCGGGGAGCTGTTTTTT. The encoded protein is CASSPVQGAGELFF.

This clone was seen only once. This chain joins TRBV6-6 and TRBJ2-3, with no clear D. The CDR3 loop spans 12 amino acids. V dropped 8 bases and J dropped 6 bases, with 12 bases sitting between them. Germline-derived CDR1 and CDR2 are MNHNY and SVGAGI (reference sequence). The CDR3 DNA is TGTGCCAGCTCTCGGTTTACGGATACGCAGTATTTT. It yields the protein CASSRFTDTQYF.

V and J are TRBV11-3 and TRBJ1-1; D perhaps matches TRBD1 (5 bases). The V end was cut by 3 bases, the J end by 4 bases, with 6 bases between. The CDR3 spans 12 residues. Germline CDR1 reads SGHNT; CDR2 reads YENEEA. CDR3 nucleotides: TGTGCCAGCAGCTTCGGGGGCACTGAAGCTTTCTTT. Protein sequence: CASSFGGTEAFF.

V is TRBV29-1 and J is TRBJ1-2, with 7 nucleotides matching TRBD1. This CDR3 region has 16 residues. Trimming at V came to 5 bases and at J to 0 bases, leaving 12 bases not matched to a gene. CDR1 is SQVTM, CDR2 ANQGSEA, per germline. CDR3 in DNA: TGCAGCGTTAAGGGGGCCACAACTTTAGCTAACTATGGCTACACCTTC. It translates to CSVKGATTLANYGYTF.

The chain recombines TRBV19 with TRBJ1-5; the D is unclear. The CDR3 runs to 17 residues. Germline CDR1 LNHDA, CDR2 SQIVND (reference sequence). V was pared by 5 bases and J by 1 base, with 18 bases between. CDR3 sequence (DNA): TGTGCCAGTAGTTTATCTGACTCACTCGGGAGCAATCAGCCCCAGCATTTT. It is translated as CASSLSDSLGSNQPQHF.

V usage is TRBV6-5 and J usage is TRBJ2-2; tentative D call: TRBD2 (5 bases). Trimming left V 6 bases short and J 7 bases short, with 12 bases between. Germline V gives CDR1 MNHEY, CDR2 SVGAGI. The CDR3 length is 13 residues. The CDR3 region has the DNA TGTGCCAGCAGCCCCTTCCGGGGCGGGGAGCTGTTTTTT. Translated: CASSPFRGGELFF.

V usage is TRBV29-1 and J usage is TRBJ1-5, with a weak D call TRBD1 (5 bases). The CDR3 spans 14 residues. Trimming removed 6 bases from V and 4 bases from J, with 16 bases in between. CDR1 SQVTM and CDR2 ANQGSEA come from the germline V gene. The CDR3 loop is CSVAAGTGNQPQHF. In DNA form, the CDR3 reads TGCAGCGTGGCTGCAGGGACTGGGAATCAGCCCCAGCATTTT.

This chain joins TRBV19 and TRBJ2-7; 7 bases are a match to TRBD1. The CDR3 has 14 amino acids. Germline-derived CDR1 and CDR2 are LNHDA and SQIVND (reference sequence). V gave up 5 bases and J gave up 5 bases; unmatched junction bases: 9. In DNA form, the CDR3 reads TGTGCCAGTAGTGTCGGACAGGCCGTCGACGAGCAGTACTTC. Translated: CASSVGQAVDEQYF.